This TCR beta chain was sequenced in a study of hypomethylating agent response in myelodysplastic syndrome (dated by TCRdb to the early 2020s). Background for the entire study: The hypomethylating agent given was azacitidine in about 70% of the 11 patients and decitabine in 3 of 11 patients. TET2 was the most frequent mutation, present in about 45% of the 11 patients. Of the myelodysplastic syndrome patients in the cohort, nine or ten were male and 2 were female. Response was defined as complete response or hematologic improvement, and patients who met neither criterion were classified as non-responders. Six or seven patients responded with complete response or hematologic improvement, and five patients were non-responders. Patients had a mean age of about 78 +/- 6.2 years, and a diploid cytogenetic profile was the most common.

T-cell subsets were not sorted, and bulk bone marrow was analyzed instead. Immunosequencing of the TCR beta CDR3 regions was performed on bone marrow from under 13 myelodysplastic syndrome patients before and after hypomethylating agent therapy. Each patient contributed a baseline bone marrow plus two to three bone marrows at different post-treatment timepoints for longitudinal repertoire tracking. Genomic DNA was isolated from whole bone marrow, and DNA quality was assessed with TapeStation, NanoDrop OneC and PicoGreen assays. The CDR3 runs 15 residues from the cysteine to the phenylalanine. The kept DNA is CDR3 alone, 45 bases in frame from the first base. Trimming removed 4 bases from V and 1 base from J; the gene matches leave 3 bases unexplained. The CDR1 and CDR2 encoded by the germline V gene (reference sequence) are LNHDA and SQIVND. Worth noting for this clone: No cognate antigen has been identified for it. No base quality information exists; no much larger clone differs at one position.

The protocol used for the library was the immunoSEQ multiplex PCR assay. Sequencing was run at survey resolution with two replicates of roughly 200 ng each, for a total of around 400 ng of DNA per sample. Using multiplex PCR primers aimed at V and J genes, the hsTCRB kit picked up rearranged TCRB sequences in genomic DNA. To amplify the CDR3 region, the first PCR ran for 30 to 40 cycles with the QIAGEN Multiplex PCR Kit. A second PCR of 7 to 8 cycles attached sample barcodes and Illumina adapters to each replicate. Pooled libraries were quantified with a QuantStudio 6 and the KAPA library quantification kit. About 15 pM of pooled libraries were sequenced on an Illumina MiSeq with 156-cycle single-end reads and a 15-cycle index read. The study's own analysis went as follows. VDJdb annotation flagged 1.5% to 2% of some 150,000 unique clonotypes as previously reported viral-epitope-specific. Raw reads were processed into normalized, annotated TCRB repertoires with the immunoSEQ Data Assistant and immunoSEQ Analyzer. Clonotypes were analyzed with the immunarch R package version 0.6.5 and BioAnalyzer. Richness was estimated after downsampling every repertoire to the clone count of the smallest repertoire. Clonotypes were classified as expanded, contracted or novel by Fisher's exact tests, with novel defined as zero frequency before treatment. GLIPH2 clustered significantly changed CDR3 beta sequences using simulation_depth=1000 and kmer_min_depth=3, excluding CDR3s shorter than five residues. What TCRdb holds here is the immuneACCESS table cut down to in-frame rearrangements. Part of the clones is not present; checked against another copy, under half of the missing clones reflect an unresolved V gene, and the others are unexplained. The V and J calls and clone size come from that table; D and trimming were worked out from the DNA. Within this sample are about 4,700 clones, with around four fifths of them counted one time only. More than 20% of the sample lies in the top ten.

What the study reported, not specific to this receptor: Richness, rarefaction diversity and clonality did not change significantly after hypomethylating agent treatment, across all patients or within response groups. Responders more often showed novel clonotypes emerging, while non-responders displayed more contracted clonotypes after treatment. Only about 11 patients were analyzed, so the cohort was small. The healthy control donors were not matched in age to the MDS patients, and this mismatch could have affected the comparison between MDS and healthy donors. Whether the shared GLIPH2 clusters possibly recognize novel MDS antigens was not confirmed and still needs to be tested experimentally.

The chain is encoded by TRBV19 joined to TRBJ2-1, with TRBD2 identical over 8 junction bases. This TCR was sampled from a human donor with myelodysplastic syndrome. The specimen comprised bone marrow, sampled before or after starting hypomethylating agent treatment for myelodysplastic syndrome (not recorded which). In nucleotide form, the sequence is TGTGCCAGTAGTACCACTAGCGGTTCCTACAATGAGCAGTTCTTC. The translation is CASSTTSGSYNEQFF.